These T cell receptor beta chains were read from a single sample in a study of blood T cells in healthy people across ages. MiXCR was run by TCRdb on the 5' RACE reads, yielding one entry per CDR3 protein. The table shows some 1,800,000 distinct CDR3 sequences, with about 39% occurring only once. Sequences were obtained from blood. Receptors originate from a human donor in good health. Both conserved end residues are part of each CDR3. D genes are given only for firm matches.

D gene	V gene	J gene	CDR3 length	CDR3 protein
-	TRBV10-3	TRBJ1-5	14	CAISPREGNQPQHF
-	TRBV12-3/TRBV12-4	TRBJ2-7	16	CASSLAHRDAGGGQYF
TRBD1	TRBV9	-	15	CASSGSGDRAYEQYF
TRBD2	TRBV20-1	TRBJ2-1	19	CSALPSGTSGGVKYNEQFF
TRBD1	TRBV10-3	TRBJ2-6	17	CAISEKTGASGANVLTF
-	TRBV13	TRBJ2-7	13	CASSRQMTYEQCF
TRBD1	TRBV4-2	-	14	CASSHGQGVETQYF
-	TRBV29-1	TRBJ1-4	12	CSVMHRTEKLFF
-	TRBV10-3	TRBJ1-2	15	CAISESVSTNYGYTF
-	TRBV15	TRBJ2-7	15	CATADSPAFSYEQYF
-	TRBV6-6	TRBJ1-2	11	CASSYSVGYTF
-	TRBV3-1	TRBJ2-3	14	CASSHNRGPDTQYF
-	TRBV5-8	TRBJ2-1	15	CASSPGREIYNEQFF
-	TRBV27	TRBJ2-1	14	CASREGSDYNEQFF